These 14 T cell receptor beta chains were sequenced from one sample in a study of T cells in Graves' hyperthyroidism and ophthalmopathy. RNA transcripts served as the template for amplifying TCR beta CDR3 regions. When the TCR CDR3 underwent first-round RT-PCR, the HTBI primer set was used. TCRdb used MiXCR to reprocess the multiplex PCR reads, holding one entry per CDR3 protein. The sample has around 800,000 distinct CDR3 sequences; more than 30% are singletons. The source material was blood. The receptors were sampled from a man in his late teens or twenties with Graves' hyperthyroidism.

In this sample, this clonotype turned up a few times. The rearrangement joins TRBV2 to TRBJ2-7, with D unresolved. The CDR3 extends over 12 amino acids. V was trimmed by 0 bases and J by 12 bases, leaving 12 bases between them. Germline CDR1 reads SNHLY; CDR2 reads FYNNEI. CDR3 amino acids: CASSEALRVGYF. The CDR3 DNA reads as TGTGCCAGCAGTGAAGCGCTGCGAGTCGGGTACTTC.

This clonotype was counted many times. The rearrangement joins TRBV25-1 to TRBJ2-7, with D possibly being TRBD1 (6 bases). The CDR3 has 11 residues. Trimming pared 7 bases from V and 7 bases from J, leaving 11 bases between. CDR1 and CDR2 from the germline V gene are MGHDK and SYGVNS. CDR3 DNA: TGTGCCAGCACTTTAGGGGGTGAGCAGTACTTC. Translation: CASTLGGEQYF.

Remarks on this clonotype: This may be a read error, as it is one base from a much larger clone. As DNA, the CDR3 is TGTGCCGGCAGCGTGGCAGGGGGCGCGGATGGCTACACCTTC. Translating it yields CAGSVAGGADGYTF. The chain joins TRBV9 to TRBJ1-2, with 8 bases fitting TRBD1. This CDR3 comprises 14 residues. Germline-derived CDR1 and CDR2 are SGDLS and YYNGEE.

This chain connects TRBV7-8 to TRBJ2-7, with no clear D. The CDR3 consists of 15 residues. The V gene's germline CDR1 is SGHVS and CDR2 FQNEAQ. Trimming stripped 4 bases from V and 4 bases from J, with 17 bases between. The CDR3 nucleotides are TGTGCCAGCAGCTCCCCCTCGGGCATCTTGTACGAGCAGTACTTC. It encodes CASSSPSGILYEQYF.

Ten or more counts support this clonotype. Written as DNA, the CDR3 is TGCAGCGGACGGACAGGGGTCCAAGAGACCCAGTACTTC. Its protein is CSGRTGVQETQYF. The chain employs TRBV29-1 and TRBJ2-5; 9 bases fit TRBD1. V shed 7 bases and J 1 base; nucleotides not matched to a gene: 4. CDR3 length equals 13 residues. CDR1 is SQVTM and CDR2 is ANQGSEA in the germline V gene.

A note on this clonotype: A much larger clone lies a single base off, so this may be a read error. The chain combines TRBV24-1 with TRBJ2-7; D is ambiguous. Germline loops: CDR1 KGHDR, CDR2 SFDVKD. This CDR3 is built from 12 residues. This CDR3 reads CATSDLSDEQCF. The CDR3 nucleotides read TGTGCCACCAGTGATTTGTCGGACGAGCAGTGCTTC.

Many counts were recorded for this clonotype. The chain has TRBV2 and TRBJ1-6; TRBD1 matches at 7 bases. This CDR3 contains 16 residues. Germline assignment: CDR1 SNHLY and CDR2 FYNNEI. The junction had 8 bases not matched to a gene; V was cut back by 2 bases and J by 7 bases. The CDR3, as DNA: TGTGCCAGCAGTGAAAGGAGGCCAGGGGGGAATTCACCCCTCCACTTT. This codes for CASSERRPGGNSPLHF.

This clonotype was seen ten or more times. The CDR3 protein is CAIEDPRLNGANVLTF. In DNA, the CDR3 is TGTGCCATCGAGGACCCGCGGCTGAATGGGGCCAACGTCCTGACTTTC. The chain has TRBV10-3 and TRBJ2-6, with D unclear. The CDR3 has 16 amino acids. The germline CDR1 and CDR2 sequences are ENHRY and SYGVKD. Deletions cut 8 bases from V and 3 bases from J, with 17 bases between.

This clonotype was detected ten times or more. The DNA for the CDR3 is TGTGCCACCACGGGAATGTACGGAATGAACACTGAAGCTTTCTTT. Its translation is CATTGMYGMNTEAFF. The rearrangement uses TRBV15 and TRBJ1-1; D is ambiguous. This CDR3 contains 15 residues. Germline V CDR1 and CDR2: LNHNV, YYDKDF (reference sequence). Trimming shortened V by 7 bases and J by 0 bases, and 15 bases separated the two germline ends.

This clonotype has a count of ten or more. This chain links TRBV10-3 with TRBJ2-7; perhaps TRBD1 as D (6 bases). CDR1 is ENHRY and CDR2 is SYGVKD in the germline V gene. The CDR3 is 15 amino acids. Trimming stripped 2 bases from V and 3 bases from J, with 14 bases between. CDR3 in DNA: TGTGCCATCAGTGAGGACCGGGACACAGACTACGAGCAGTACTTC. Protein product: CAISEDRDTDYEQYF.

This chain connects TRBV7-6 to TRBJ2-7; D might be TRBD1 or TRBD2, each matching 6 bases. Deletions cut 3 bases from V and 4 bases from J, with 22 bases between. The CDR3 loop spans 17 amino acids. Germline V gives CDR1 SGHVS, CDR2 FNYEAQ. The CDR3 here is CASSFGGYTGGSYEQYF. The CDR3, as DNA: TGTGCCAGCAGCTTCGGCGGATACACCGGGGGCTCGTACGAGCAGTACTTC.

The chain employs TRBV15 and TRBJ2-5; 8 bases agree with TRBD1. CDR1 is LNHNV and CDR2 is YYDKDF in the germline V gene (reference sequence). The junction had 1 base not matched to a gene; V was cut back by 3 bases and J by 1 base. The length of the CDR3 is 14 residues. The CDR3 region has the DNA TGTGCCACCAGCAGGGACAGGGCCCAAGAGACCCAGTACTTC. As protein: CATSRDRAQETQYF.

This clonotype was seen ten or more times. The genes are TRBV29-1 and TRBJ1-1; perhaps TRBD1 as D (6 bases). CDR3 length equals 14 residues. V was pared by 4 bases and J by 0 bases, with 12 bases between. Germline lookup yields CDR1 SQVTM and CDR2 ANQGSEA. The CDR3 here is CSVGAEGVNTEAFF. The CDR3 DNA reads TGCAGCGTTGGAGCAGAGGGGGTGAACACTGAAGCTTTCTTT.

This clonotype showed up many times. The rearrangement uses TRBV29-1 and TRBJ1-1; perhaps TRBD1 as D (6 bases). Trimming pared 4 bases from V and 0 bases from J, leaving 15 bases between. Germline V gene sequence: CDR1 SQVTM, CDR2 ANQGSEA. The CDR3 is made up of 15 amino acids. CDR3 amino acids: CSVGLRQGLNTEAFF. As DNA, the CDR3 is TGCAGCGTTGGCCTGAGGCAGGGGCTGAACACTGAAGCTTTCTTT.